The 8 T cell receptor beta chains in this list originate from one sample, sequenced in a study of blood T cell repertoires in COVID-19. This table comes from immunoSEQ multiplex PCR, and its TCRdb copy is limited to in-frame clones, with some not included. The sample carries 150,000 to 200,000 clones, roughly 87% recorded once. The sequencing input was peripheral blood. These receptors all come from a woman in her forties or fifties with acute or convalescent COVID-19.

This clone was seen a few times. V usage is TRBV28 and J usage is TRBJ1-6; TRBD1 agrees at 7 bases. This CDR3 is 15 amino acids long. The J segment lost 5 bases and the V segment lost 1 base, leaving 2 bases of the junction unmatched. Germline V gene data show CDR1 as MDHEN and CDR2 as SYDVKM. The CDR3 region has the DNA TGTGCCAGCAGTTTATCCGACAGGGATAATTCACCCCTCCACTTT. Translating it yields CASSLSDRDNSPLHF.

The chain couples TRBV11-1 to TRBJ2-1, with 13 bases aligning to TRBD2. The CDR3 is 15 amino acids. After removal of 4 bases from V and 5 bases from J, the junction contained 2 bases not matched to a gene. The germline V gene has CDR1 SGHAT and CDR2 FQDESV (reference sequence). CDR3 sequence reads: CASSSGLAGNNEQFF. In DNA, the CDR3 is TGTGCCAGCAGCTCGGGACTAGCGGGGAACAATGAGCAGTTCTTC.

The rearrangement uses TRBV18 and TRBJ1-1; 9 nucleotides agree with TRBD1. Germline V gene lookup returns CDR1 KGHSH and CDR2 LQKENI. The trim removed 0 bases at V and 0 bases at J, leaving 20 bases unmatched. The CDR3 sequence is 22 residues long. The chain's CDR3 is CASSPPWRQGGPSGMMNTEAFF. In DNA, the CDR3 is TGTGCCAGCTCACCACCGTGGAGACAGGGGGGGCCCTCTGGCATGATGAACACTGAAGCTTTCTTT.

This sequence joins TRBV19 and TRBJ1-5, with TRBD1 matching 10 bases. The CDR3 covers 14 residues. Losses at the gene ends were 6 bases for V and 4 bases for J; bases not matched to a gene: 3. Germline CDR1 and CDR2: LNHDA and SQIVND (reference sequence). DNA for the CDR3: TGTGCCAGTAGGGACAGGGGGACAAATCAGCCCCAGCATTTT. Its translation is CASRDRGTNQPQHF.

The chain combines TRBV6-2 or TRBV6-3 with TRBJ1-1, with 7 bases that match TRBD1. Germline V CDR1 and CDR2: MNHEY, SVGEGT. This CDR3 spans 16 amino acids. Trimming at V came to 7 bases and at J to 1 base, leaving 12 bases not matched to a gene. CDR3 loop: CASTPIRAGGNTEAFF. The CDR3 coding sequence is TGTGCCAGCACCCCTATAAGGGCAGGGGGGAACACTGAAGCTTTCTTT.

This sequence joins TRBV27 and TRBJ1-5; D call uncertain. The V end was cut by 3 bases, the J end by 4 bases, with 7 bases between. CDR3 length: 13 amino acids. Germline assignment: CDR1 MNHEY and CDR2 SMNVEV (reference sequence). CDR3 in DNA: TGTGCCAGCAGTTTTACAGATAATCAGCCCCAGCATTTT. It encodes CASSFTDNQPQHF.

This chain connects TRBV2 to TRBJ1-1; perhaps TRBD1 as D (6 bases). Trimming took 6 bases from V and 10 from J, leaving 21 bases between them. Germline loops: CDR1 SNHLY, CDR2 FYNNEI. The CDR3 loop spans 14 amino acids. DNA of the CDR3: TGTGCCAGCAGGACGGGACAAGGCGGCGAGCCAGCTTTCTTT. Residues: CASRTGQGGEPAFF. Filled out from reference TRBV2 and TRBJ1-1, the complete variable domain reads EPEVTQTPSHQVTQMGQEVILRCVPISNHLYFYWYRQILGQKVEFLVSFYNNEISEKSEIFDDQFSVERPDGSNFTLKIRSTKLEDSAMYFCASRTGQGGEPAFFGQGTRLTVV.

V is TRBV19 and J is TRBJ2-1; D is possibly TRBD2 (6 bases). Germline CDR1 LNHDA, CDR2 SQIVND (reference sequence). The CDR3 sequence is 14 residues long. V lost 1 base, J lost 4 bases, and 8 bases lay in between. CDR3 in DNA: TGTGCCAGTAGTATAGGGGGGGATTACAATGAGCAGTTCTTC. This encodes CASSIGGDYNEQFF.